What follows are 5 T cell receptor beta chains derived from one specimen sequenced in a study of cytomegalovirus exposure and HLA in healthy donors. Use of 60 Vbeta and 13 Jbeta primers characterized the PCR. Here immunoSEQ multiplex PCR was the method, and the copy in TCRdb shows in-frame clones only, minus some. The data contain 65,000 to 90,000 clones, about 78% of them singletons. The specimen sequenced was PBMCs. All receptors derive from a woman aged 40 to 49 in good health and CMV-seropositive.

The DNA of the CDR3 is TGTGCCAGCTTAAGACGGGGGGACCCCTACAATGAGCAGTTCTTC. Translating gives CASLRRGDPYNEQFF. This chain uses TRBV7-2 with TRBJ2-1; 7 nucleotides match TRBD2. V was clipped by 8 bases and J by 2 bases; unmatched bases: 9. There are 15 residues in the CDR3. Germline CDR1 reads SGHTA; CDR2 reads FQGNSA.

The CDR3 here is CASSFIGEAYEQYF. In DNA form, the CDR3 reads TGTGCCAGCAGTTTTATCGGGGAGGCCTACGAGCAGTACTTC. This sequence joins TRBV28 and TRBJ2-5; tentative D call: TRBD2 (6 bases). The J call may be wrong; the DNA end is better matched by TRBJ2-7. CDR1 MDHEN and CDR2 SYDVKM come from the germline V gene. This CDR3 spans 14 amino acids.

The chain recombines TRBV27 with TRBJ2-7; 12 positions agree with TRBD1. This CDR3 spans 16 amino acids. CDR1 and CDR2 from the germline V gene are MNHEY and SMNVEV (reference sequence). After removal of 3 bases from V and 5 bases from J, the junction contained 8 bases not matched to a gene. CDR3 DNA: TGTGCCAGCAGTTTCACCCCCGGGACAGGGGGCCACGAGCAGTACTTC. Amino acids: CASSFTPGTGGHEQYF.

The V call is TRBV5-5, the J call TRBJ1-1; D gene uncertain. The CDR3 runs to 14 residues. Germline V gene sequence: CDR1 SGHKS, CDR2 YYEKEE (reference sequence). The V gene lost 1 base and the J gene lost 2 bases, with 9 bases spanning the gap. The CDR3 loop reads CASSLSEINTEAFF. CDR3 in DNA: TGTGCCAGCAGCTTGTCAGAAATAAACACTGAAGCTTTCTTT.

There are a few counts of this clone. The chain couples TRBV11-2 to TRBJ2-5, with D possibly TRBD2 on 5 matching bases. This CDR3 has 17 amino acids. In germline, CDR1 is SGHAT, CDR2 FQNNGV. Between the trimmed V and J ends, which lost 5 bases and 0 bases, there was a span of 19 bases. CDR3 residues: CASSNRRGSTYQETQYF. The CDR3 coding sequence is TGTGCCAGCAGCAACCGCCGAGGGTCAACTTACCAAGAGACCCAGTACTTC.